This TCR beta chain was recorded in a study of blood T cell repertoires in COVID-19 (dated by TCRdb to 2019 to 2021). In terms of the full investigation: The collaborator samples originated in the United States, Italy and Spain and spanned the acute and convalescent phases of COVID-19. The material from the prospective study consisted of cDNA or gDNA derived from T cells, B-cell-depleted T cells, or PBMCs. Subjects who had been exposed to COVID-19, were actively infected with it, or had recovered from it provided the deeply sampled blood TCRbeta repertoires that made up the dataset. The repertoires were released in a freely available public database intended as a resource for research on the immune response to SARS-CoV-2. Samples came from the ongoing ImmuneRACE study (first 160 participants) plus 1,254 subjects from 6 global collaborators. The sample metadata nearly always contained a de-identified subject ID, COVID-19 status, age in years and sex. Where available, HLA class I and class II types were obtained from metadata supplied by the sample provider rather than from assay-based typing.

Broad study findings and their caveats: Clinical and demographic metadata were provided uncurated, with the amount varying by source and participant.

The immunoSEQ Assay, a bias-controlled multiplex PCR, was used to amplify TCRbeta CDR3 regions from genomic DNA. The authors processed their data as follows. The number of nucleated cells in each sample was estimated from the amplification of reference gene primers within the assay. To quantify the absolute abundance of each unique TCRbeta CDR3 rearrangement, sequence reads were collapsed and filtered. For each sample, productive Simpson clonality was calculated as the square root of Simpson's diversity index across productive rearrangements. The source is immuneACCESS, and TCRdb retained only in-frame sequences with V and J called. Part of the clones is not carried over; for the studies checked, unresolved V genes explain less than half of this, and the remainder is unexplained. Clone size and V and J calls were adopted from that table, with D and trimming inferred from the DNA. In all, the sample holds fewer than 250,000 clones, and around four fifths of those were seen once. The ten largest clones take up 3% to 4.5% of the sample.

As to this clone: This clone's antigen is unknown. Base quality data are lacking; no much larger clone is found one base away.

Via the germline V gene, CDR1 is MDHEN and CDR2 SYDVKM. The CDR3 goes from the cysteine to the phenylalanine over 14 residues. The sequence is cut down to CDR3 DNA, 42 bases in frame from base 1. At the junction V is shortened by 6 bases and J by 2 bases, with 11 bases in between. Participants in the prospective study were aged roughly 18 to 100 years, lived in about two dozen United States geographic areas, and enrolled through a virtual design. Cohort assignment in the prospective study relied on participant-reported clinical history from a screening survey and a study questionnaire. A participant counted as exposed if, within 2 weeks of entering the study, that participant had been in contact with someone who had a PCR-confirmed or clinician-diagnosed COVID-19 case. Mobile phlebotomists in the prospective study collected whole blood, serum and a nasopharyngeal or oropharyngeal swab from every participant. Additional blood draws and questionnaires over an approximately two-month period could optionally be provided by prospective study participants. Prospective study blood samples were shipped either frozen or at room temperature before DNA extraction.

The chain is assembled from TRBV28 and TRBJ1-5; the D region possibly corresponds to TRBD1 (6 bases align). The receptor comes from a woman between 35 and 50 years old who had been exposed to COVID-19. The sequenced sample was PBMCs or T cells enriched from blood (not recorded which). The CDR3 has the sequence CASSQGQRNQPQHF. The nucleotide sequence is TGTGCCAGCAGCCAGGGACAACGCAATCAGCCCCAGCATTTT.